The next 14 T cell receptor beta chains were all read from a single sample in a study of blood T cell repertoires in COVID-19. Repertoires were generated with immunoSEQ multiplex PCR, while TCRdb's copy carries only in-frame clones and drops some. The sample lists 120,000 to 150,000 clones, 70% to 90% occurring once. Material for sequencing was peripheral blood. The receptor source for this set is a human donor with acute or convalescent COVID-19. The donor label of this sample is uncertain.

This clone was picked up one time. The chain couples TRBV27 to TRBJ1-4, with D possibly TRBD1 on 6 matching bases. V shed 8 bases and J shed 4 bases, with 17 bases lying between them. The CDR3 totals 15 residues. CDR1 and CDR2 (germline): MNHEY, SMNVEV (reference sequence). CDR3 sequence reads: CASGPQGRGNEKLFF. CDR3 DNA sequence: TGTGCCAGCGGCCCACAGGGTAGAGGTAATGAAAAACTGTTTTTT.

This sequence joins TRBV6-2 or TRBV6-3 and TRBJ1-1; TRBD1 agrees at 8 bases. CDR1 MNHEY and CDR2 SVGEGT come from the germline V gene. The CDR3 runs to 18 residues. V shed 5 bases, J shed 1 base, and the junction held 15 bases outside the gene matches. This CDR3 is CASSLRTRQGTENTEAFF. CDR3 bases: TGTGCCAGCAGTCTACGGACCAGACAGGGGACCGAGAACACTGAAGCTTTCTTT.

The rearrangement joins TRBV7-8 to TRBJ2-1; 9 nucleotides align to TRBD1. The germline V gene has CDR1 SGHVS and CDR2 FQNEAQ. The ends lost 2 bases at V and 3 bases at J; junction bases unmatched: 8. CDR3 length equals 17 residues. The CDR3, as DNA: TGTGCCAGCAGCTTACTTGGGGGACAGGGCAGCTACAATGAGCAGTTCTTC. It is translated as CASSLLGGQGSYNEQFF.

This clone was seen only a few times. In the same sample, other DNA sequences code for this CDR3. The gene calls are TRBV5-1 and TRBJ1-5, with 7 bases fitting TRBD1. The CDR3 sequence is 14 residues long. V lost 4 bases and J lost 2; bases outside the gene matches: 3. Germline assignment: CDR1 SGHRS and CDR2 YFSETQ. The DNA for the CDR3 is TGCGCCAGCAGCCTAGGGACAGGCAATCAGCCCCAGCATTTT. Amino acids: CASSLGTGNQPQHF.

The CDR3 DNA reads as TGTGCCACCAGTGTAAGTATGGCAGCTTTCTTT. Translating gives CATSVSMAAFF. The rearrangement uses TRBV24-1 and TRBJ1-1, with no clear D. Germline-derived CDR1 and CDR2 are KGHDR and SFDVKD. V was shortened by 5 bases and J by 10 bases, with 10 bases between the two germline ends. This CDR3 comprises 11 residues.

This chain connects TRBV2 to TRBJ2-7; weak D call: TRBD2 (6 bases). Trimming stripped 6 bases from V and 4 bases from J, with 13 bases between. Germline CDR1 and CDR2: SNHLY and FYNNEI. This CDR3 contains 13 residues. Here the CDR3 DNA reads TGTGCCAGCAGAGTTGCAGGGACTTACGAGCAGTACGTC. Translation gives CASRVAGTYEQYV.

The CDR3 DNA reads TGTGCCAGCAGCCGGGGGAGGGAGCAGTACGTC. It specifies CASSRGREQYV. J is TRBJ2-7 and V is TRBV6-2 or TRBV6-3, with D possibly matching TRBD2 (6 bases). V was clipped by 6 bases and J by 7 bases, with 10 bases between them. The CDR3 is 11 residues long. Germline values: CDR1 MNHEY, CDR2 SVGEGT.

DNA of the CDR3: TGTGCCAGCAGCTCTGGGGCAGGGTTGGGCACTGAAGCTTTCTTT. Encoded protein: CASSSGAGLGTEAFF. The chain uses TRBV7-3 and TRBJ1-1, with D perhaps TRBD1 (5 bases). The length of the CDR3 is 15 residues. In germline, CDR1 is SGHTA, CDR2 FQGTGA. Trimming took off 4 bases at V and 4 bases at J, with 16 bases between the two ends.

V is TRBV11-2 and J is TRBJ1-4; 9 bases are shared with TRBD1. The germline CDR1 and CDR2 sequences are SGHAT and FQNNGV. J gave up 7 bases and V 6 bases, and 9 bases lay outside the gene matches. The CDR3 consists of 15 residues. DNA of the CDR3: TGTGCCAGCAGGAGAGGGACAGGGCGATTTGAAAAACTGTTTTTT. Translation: CASRRGTGRFEKLFF.

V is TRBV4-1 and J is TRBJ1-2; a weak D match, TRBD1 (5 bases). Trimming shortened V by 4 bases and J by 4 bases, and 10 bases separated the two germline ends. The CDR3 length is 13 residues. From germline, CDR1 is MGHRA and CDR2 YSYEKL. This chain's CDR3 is CASSPDTTYGYTF. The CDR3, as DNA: TGCGCCAGCAGCCCGGACACGACCTATGGCTACACCTTC.

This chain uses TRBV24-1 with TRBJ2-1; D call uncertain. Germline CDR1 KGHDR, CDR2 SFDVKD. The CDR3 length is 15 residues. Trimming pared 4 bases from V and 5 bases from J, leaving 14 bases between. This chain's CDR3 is CATSEAADRHNEQFF. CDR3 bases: TGTGCCACCAGTGAGGCGGCAGACCGACACAATGAGCAGTTCTTC.

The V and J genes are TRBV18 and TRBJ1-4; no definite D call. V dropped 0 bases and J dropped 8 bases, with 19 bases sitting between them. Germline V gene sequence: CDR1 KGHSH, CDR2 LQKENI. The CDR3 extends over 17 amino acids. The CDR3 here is CASSPPGSRGGEEKLFF. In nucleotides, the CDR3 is TGTGCCAGCTCACCACCGGGAAGCCGGGGAGGTGAGGAAAAACTGTTTTTT.

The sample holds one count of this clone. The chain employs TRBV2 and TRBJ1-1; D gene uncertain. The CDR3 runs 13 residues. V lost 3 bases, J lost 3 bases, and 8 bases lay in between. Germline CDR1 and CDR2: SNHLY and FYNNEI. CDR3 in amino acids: CASSDLGDTEAFF. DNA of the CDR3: TGTGCCAGCAGTGATCTCGGGGACACTGAAGCTTTCTTT.

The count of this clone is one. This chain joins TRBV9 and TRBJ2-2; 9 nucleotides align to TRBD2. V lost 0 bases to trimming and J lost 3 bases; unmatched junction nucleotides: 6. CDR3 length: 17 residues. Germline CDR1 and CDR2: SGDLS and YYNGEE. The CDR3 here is CASSVGSSGTHTGELFF. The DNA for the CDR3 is TGTGCCAGCAGCGTAGGTTCTAGCGGGACCCACACCGGGGAGCTGTTTTTT.